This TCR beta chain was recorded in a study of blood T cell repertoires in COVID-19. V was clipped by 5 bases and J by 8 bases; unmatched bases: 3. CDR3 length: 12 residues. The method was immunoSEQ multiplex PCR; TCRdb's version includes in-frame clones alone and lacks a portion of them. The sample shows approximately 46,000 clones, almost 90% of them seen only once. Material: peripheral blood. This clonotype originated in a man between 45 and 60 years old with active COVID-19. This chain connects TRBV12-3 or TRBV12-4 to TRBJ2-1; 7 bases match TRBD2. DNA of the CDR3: TGTGCCAGCAGTCGGGGGAGGGATGAGCAGTTCTTC. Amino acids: CASSRGRDEQFF.